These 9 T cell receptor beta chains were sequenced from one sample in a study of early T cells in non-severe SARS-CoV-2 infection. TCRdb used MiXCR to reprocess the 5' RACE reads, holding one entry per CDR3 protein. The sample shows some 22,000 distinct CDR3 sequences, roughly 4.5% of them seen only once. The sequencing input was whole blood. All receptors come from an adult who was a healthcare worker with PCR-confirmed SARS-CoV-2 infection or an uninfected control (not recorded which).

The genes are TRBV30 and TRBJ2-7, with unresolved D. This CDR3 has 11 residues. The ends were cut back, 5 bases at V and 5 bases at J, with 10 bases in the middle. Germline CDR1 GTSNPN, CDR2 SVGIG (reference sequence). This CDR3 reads CAWAQDHEQYF. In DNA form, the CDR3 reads TGTGCCTGGGCGCAGGATCACGAGCAGTACTTC.

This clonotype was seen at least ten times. This chain's CDR3 is CASSQTGISRYGYTF. The CDR3 DNA sequence: TGTGCCAGCAGTCAGACAGGGATTAGTCGCTATGGCTACACCTTC. The chain combines TRBV7-3 with TRBJ1-2; 7 bases align to TRBD1. V trimming: 6 bases; J trimming: 4 bases; junction bases outside the gene matches: 11. Germline V gene data show CDR1 as SGHTA and CDR2 as FQGTGA. This CDR3 is built from 15 residues.

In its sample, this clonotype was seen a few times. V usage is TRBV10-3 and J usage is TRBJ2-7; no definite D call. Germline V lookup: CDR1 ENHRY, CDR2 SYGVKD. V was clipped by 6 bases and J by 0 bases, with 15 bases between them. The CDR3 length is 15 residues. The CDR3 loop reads CAIRPGEDLSYEQYF. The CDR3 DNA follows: TGTGCCATCAGGCCCGGTGAGGACCTCTCCTACGAGCAGTACTTC.

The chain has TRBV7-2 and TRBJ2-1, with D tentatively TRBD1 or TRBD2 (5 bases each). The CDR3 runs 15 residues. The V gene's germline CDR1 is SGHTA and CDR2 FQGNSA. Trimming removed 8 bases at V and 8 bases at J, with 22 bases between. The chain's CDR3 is CASGGRTLSVDEQFF. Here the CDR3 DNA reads TGTGCCAGCGGGGGACGGACCCTATCCGTGGATGAGCAGTTCTTC.

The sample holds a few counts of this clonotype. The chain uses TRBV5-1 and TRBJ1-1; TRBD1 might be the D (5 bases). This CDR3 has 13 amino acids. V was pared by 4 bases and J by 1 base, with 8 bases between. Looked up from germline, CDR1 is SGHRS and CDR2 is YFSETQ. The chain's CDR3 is CASSTQGNTEAFF. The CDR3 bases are TGCGCCAGCAGCACGCAGGGGAACACTGAAGCTTTCTTT.

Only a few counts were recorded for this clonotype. CDR3: CASSLIGTGTEAFF. Here the CDR3 DNA reads TGTGCCAGCAGCTTAATTGGGACAGGGACTGAAGCTTTCTTT. The chain combines TRBV7-2 with TRBJ1-1, with 9 bases lining up with TRBD1. In germline, CDR1 is SGHTA, CDR2 FQGNSA. V trimming: 2 bases; J trimming: 5 bases; junction bases outside the gene matches: 3. This CDR3 has 14 amino acids.

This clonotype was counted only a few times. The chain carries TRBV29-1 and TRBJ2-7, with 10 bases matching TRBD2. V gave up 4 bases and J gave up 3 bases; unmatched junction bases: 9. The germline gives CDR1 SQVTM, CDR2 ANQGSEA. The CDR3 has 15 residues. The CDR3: CSVAPRTSGHYEQYF. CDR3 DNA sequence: TGCAGCGTTGCCCCCCGGACTAGCGGCCACTACGAGCAGTACTTC.

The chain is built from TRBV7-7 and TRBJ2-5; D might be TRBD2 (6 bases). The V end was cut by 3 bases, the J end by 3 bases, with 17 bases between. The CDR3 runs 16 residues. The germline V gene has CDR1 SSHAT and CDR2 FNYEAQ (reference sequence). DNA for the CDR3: TGTGCCAGCAGCTTGGGCGCGGGACTCTTTGAAGAGACCCAGTACTTC. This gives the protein CASSLGAGLFEETQYF.

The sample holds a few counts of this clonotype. The CDR3 DNA follows: TGTGCCACTTCCGGGGCGCACAATGAGCAGTTCTTC. This codes for CATSGAHNEQFF. This sequence joins TRBV19 and TRBJ2-1, with D perhaps TRBD1 or TRBD2 (5 bases each). This CDR3 is 12 amino acids long. In germline, CDR1 is LNHDA, CDR2 SQIVND (reference sequence). Trimming took off 10 bases at V and 5 bases at J, with 12 bases between the two ends.